This T cell receptor beta chain stems from a study of Ad26.COV2.S vaccination and SARS-CoV-2 variants. Turning to the study itself: Once or twice, 56 days apart, Ad26.COV2.S was delivered intramuscularly.

Profiling relied on immunoSEQ multiplex PCR, and the TCRdb table lists in-frame clones only, not all of them. The sample lists 380,000 or so clones; about 80% were seen once. About this clone itself: The target antigen is unknown.

General observations from the study: Assessments of TCR breadth and depth may have underestimated the total T cell responses.

This CDR3 region has 14 residues. Per the germline V gene, CDR1 is LNHNV and CDR2 is YYDKDF (reference sequence). Trimming took off 0 bases at V and 4 bases at J, with 9 bases between the two ends. Specified treatment: roughly 19 received Ad26.COV2.S at low or high dose, single or two shots; about five received placebo; per-sample allocation not given. Samples analyzed were those drawn on day 63 after the first vaccine or placebo injection. Whoever gave the sample was an adult aged 18-55 years in Boston. The sequencing here drew on peripheral blood, taken in a trial of Ad26.COV2.S vaccine versus placebo. The chain uses TRBV15 and TRBJ1-1; D gene uncertain. The clonotype comes from a person between 18 and 65 years old who received the Ad26.COV2.S COVID-19 vaccine or a placebo. The CDR3 loop is CATSRDSSGTEAFF. CDR3 DNA: TGTGCCACCAGCAGAGATAGTTCGGGCACTGAAGCTTTCTTT. The full variable domain, with the rest looked up from reference TRBV15 and TRBJ1-1, is DAMVIQNPRYQVTQFGKPVTLSCSQTLNHNVMYWYQQKSSQAPKLLFHYYDKDFNNEADTPDNFQSRRPNTSFCFLDIRSPGLGDTAMYLCATSRDSSGTEAFFGQGTRLTVV.